These 20 T cell receptor beta chains originate from one sample sequenced in a study of a mutant IDH1 vaccine in newly diagnosed glioma. Time point noted: week 5, during vaccination. Every single dose of the vaccine, 300 ug of mutant IDH1 20-mer peptide, came with topical imiquimod. For these TCRs, the target antigens are not known. Data came from immunoSEQ multiplex PCR; TCRdb stores just in-frame clones and leaves some out. The sample yields about 36,000 clones, 80% to 90% seen once. Source: PBMCs, taken from a glioma patient whose treatment included an IDH1 peptide vaccine. These receptors all stem from a man in his fifties or sixties with glioma.

The chain joins TRBV29-1 to TRBJ1-2; D may be TRBD1 (6 bases). The length of the CDR3 is 14 residues. V was clipped by 7 bases and J by 7 bases, with 22 bases between them. Germline V lookup: CDR1 SQVTM, CDR2 ANQGSEA. The CDR3 nucleotides are TGCAGCGCACGGGCAGGGGCAGGTCTAGGTGGCTACACCTTC. As protein: CSARAGAGLGGYTF.

The genes are TRBV6-1 and TRBJ2-5; 7 bases map to TRBD1. Germline CDR1 MNHNS, CDR2 SASEGT. V trimming: 9 bases; J trimming: 2 bases; junction bases outside the gene matches: 9. The length of the CDR3 is 14 residues. As DNA, the CDR3 is TGTGCCAGTAAAACCGGGACAGCTCAAGAGACCCAGTACTTC. It specifies CASKTGTAQETQYF.

The chain carries TRBV15 and TRBJ1-2, with TRBD1 identical over 8 bases. With V trimmed by 2 bases and J by 0 bases, 2 bases remained unmatched. Germline assignment: CDR1 LNHNV and CDR2 YYDKDF (reference sequence). The CDR3 has 15 amino acids. The CDR3 region is CATSRKDRANYGYTF. DNA of the CDR3: TGTGCCACCAGCAGAAAGGACAGGGCTAACTATGGCTACACCTTC.

CDR3 sequence: CAIRGTGTSNQPQHF. CDR3 DNA: TGTGCCATCCGGGGGACAGGGACCAGCAATCAGCCCCAGCATTTT. The genes are TRBV10-3 and TRBJ1-5; TRBD1 agrees at 9 bases. The V gene end was trimmed by 8 bases and the J gene end by 1 base; junction bases not matched to a gene: 6. There are 15 residues in the CDR3. The germline V gene encodes CDR1 ENHRY and CDR2 SYGVKD.

The chain carries TRBV18 and TRBJ1-5; D may be TRBD1 (6 bases). Per germline, CDR1 KGHSH and CDR2 LQKENI. Between the trimmed V and J ends, which lost 2 bases and 4 bases, there was a span of 6 bases. The CDR3 has 13 amino acids. Here the CDR3 reads CASSPDRNQPQHF. For the CDR3, the DNA is TGTGCCAGCTCACCAGACAGGAATCAGCCCCAGCATTTT. Based on the CDR3 plus reference TRBV18 and TRBJ1-5, the full variable domain is NAGVMQNPRHLVRRRGQEARLRCSPMKGHSHVYWYRQLPEEGLKFMVYLQKENIIDESGMPKERFSAEFPKEGPSILRIQQVVRGDSAAYFCASSPDRNQPQHFGDGTRLSIL.

The V gene is TRBV2, the J gene TRBJ2-3; either TRBD1 or TRBD2 may fit D (6 bases each). This CDR3 has 13 residues. Germline V gene lookup returns CDR1 SNHLY and CDR2 FYNNEI. V lost 8 bases to trimming and J lost 3 bases, with 12 bases between them. The CDR3 loop is CASGWGATDTQYF. The CDR3 DNA sequence: TGTGCCAGCGGCTGGGGGGCTACAGATACGCAGTATTTT.

In the case of this clone: At one end the junction does not follow the germline gene, possibly because of a read error. The J gene is TRBJ2-3, the V gene TRBV7-7; 7 nucleotides match TRBD1. The CDR3 consists of 16 residues. Germline V gene data show CDR1 as SSHAT and CDR2 as FNYEAQ (reference sequence). CDR3 protein: CASSLGAGGSTDTQYF. The CDR3 nucleotides are TGTGCTAGCAGCTTAGGTGCAGGGGGATCCACAGATACGCAGTATTTT.

V usage is TRBV28 and J usage is TRBJ1-4; no reliable D call. V was trimmed by 4 bases and J by 8 bases, leaving 14 bases between them. The CDR3 length is 14 residues. Germline CDR1 reads MDHEN; CDR2 reads SYDVKM. CDR3 sequence reads: CASSSAKGFEKLFF. The CDR3 bases are TGTGCCAGCAGTTCCGCTAAGGGATTCGAAAAACTGTTTTTT. Together with reference TRBV28 and TRBJ1-4, the CDR3 gives the full variable domain: DVKVTQSSRYLVKRTGEKVFLECVQDMDHENMFWYRQDPGLGLRLIYFSYDVKMKEKGDIPEGYSVSREKKERFSLILESASTNQTSMYLCASSSAKGFEKLFFGSGTQLSVL.

This clone has more than one count but fewer than ten. The rearrangement uses TRBV30 and TRBJ1-4; D gene unclear. CDR3 length: 13 amino acids. The germline gives CDR1 GTSNPN, CDR2 SVGIG (reference sequence). The germline V and J ends were trimmed by 3 bases and 3 bases, with 8 bases remaining between them. The CDR3 reads CAWSEVPNEKLFF. CDR3 DNA: TGTGCCTGGAGCGAGGTCCCTAATGAAAAACTGTTTTTT. Full variable domain (outside the CDR3, taken from reference TRBV30 and TRBJ1-4): SQTIHQWPATLVQPVGSPLSLECTVEGTSNPNLYWYRQAAGRGLQLLFYSVGIGQISSEVPQNLSASRPQDRQFILSSKKLLLSDSGFYLCAWSEVPNEKLFFGSGTQLSVL.

This clone has only one observation. The chain recombines TRBV19 with TRBJ2-7; the match to TRBD2 covers 9 bases. After removal of 0 bases from V and 5 bases from J, the junction contained 8 bases not matched to a gene. CDR3 size: 16 residues. Germline CDR1 reads LNHDA; CDR2 reads SQIVND (reference sequence). CDR3 nucleotides: TGTGCCAGTAGTATAGATCAGACTAGCGGATCCGACGAGCAGTACTTC. Its translation is CASSIDQTSGSDEQYF.

This chain uses TRBV29-1 with TRBJ1-3, with a tentative D call TRBD1 (5 bases). The CDR3 totals 12 residues. Germline lookup yields CDR1 SQVTM and CDR2 ANQGSEA. CDR3 residues: CNMWGGGNTIYF. CDR3 DNA: TGCAACATGTGGGGGGGAGGAAACACCATATATTTT.

The rearrangement joins TRBV5-8 to TRBJ1-4; D is undetermined. Germline lookup yields CDR1 SGHTS and CDR2 YDEGEE. V lost 1 base, J lost 8 bases, and 15 bases lay in between. The CDR3 is made up of 15 amino acids. In DNA, the CDR3 is TGTGCCAGCAGCTTGTTGTTACGGTCCCAGGAAAAACTGTTTTTT. Its translation: CASSLLLRSQEKLFF.

The gene calls are TRBV10-3 and TRBJ2-5; 7 nucleotides agree with TRBD1. V lost 10 bases to trimming and J lost 3 bases; unmatched junction nucleotides: 5. Germline V gene sequence: CDR1 ENHRY, CDR2 SYGVKD. CDR3 length: 12 amino acids. CDR3 loop: CATRDRKETQYF. The CDR3 bases are TGTGCCACCAGGGACAGAAAAGAGACCCAGTACTTC.

As DNA, the CDR3 is TGCGCCAGCAGGTTGACTAGCGGGAGCTACGAGCAGTACTTC. Translation: CASRLTSGSYEQYF. The chain employs TRBV5-1 and TRBJ2-7; 12 nucleotides match TRBD2. Trimming removed 5 bases from V and 3 bases from J; junction bases left unmatched: 3. Per the germline V gene, CDR1 is SGHRS and CDR2 is YFSETQ. This CDR3 has 14 amino acids.

This clone was seen a few times. This chain links TRBV2 with TRBJ1-4; 8 bases line up with TRBD1. The CDR3 runs 16 residues. V lost 4 bases and J lost 8; bases outside the gene matches: 12. Germline loops: CDR1 SNHLY, CDR2 FYNNEI. CDR3 loop: CASSGQGIGMAEKLFF. The CDR3 nucleotides are TGTGCCAGCAGTGGACAGGGGATTGGTATGGCCGAAAAACTGTTTTTT.

J is TRBJ1-2 and V is TRBV6-1; tentatively, D is TRBD1 (5 bases). Germline V gene sequence: CDR1 MNHNS, CDR2 SASEGT. The CDR3 has 15 residues. Trimming removed 6 bases from V and 8 bases from J, with 22 bases in between. CDR3 sequence (DNA): TGTGCCAGCAGGATGGAACTCTCCCAGGGTACGGGCTACACCTTC. Protein: CASRMELSQGTGYTF.

This chain links TRBV29-1 with TRBJ2-1, with D possibly being TRBD2 (6 bases). V was clipped by 0 bases and J by 15 bases, with 18 bases between them. The CDR3 runs to 13 residues. Germline V gives CDR1 SQVTM, CDR2 ANQGSEA. For the CDR3, the DNA is TGCAGCGTTGAAGAGCCCTCCCGGGACTCCTCGTTCTTC. Its translation: CSVEEPSRDSSFF.

The chain has TRBV27 and TRBJ2-1; 10 nucleotides line up with TRBD2. CDR3 length: 17 residues. After removal of 4 bases from V and 5 bases from J, the junction contained 11 bases not matched to a gene. Looked up from germline, CDR1 is MNHEY and CDR2 is SMNVEV (reference sequence). CDR3 in DNA: TGTGCCAGCAGTTCCCGATCAGCGGGAGGGCCTAACAATGAGCAGTTCTTC. Protein sequence: CASSSRSAGGPNNEQFF.

This clone has just a few counts. The CDR3 region is CASSLGGTNTEAFF. The CDR3 nucleotides are TGTGCCAGCAGCTTAGGGGGGACCAACACTGAAGCTTTCTTT. V usage is TRBV11-3 and J usage is TRBJ1-1; D is perhaps TRBD1 (5 bases). Trimming stripped 1 base from V and 2 bases from J, with 8 bases between. Germline V gene lookup returns CDR1 SGHNT and CDR2 YENEEA. The CDR3 extends over 14 amino acids.

V gene TRBV6-5 combines with J gene TRBJ1-3; D remains unclear. This CDR3 has 16 residues. Germline V gives CDR1 MNHEY, CDR2 SVGAGI. Trimming shortened V by 4 bases and J by 0 bases, and 13 bases separated the two germline ends. CDR3: CASSSSAWVSGNTIYF. DNA for the CDR3: TGTGCCAGCAGTTCCTCGGCTTGGGTCTCTGGAAACACCATATATTTT.